This TCR beta chain comes out of a study of T cells after posttransplantation cyclophosphamide. CDR3 size: 15 residues. The V and J ends lost 0 bases and 1 base, in that order; junction bases with no gene match: 3. In germline, CDR1 is MNHEY, CDR2 SVGAGI. The count of this clone is one. TCRdb's table, derived via immunoSEQ multiplex PCR, lists solely in-frame clones and lacks some. Of about 66,000 clones in the sample, about 93% were seen once. Sequenced input: PBMCs. The chain joins TRBV6-5 to TRBJ2-7; 7 bases agree with TRBD1. The sequence was collected from a woman aged 25 to 45 in good health and a related stem cell transplant donor. In DNA form, the CDR3 reads TGTGCCAGCAGTTACTCGCCCAGGGGGTCCTACGAGCAGTACTTC. This codes for CASSYSPRGSYEQYF.